The present T cell receptor beta chain was sequenced within a study of blood T cell repertoires in COVID-19 (dated by TCRdb to 2019 to 2021). Describing the broader study: Samples covering the acute and convalescent phases of COVID-19 were provided by collaborators in the United States, Italy and Spain. The material from the prospective study consisted of cDNA or gDNA derived from T cells, B-cell-depleted T cells, or PBMCs. Deeply sampled blood TCRbeta repertoires from subjects exposed to, actively infected with, or recovered from COVID-19 were included in the dataset. The repertoires were released in a freely available public database meant as a resource for research on the immune response to SARS-CoV-2. Samples came from the ongoing ImmuneRACE study (first 160 participants) plus 1,254 subjects from 6 global collaborators. The sample metadata nearly always contained a de-identified subject ID, COVID-19 status, age in years and sex. Where available, HLA class I and class II types were taken from metadata supplied by the sample provider and were not determined by assay-based typing.

Each collaborating institution followed its own protocols to collect whole blood in K2EDTA tubes. Collaborator samples were shipped for TCRbeta analysis as frozen whole blood, isolated PBMCs, or DNA extracted from either sample type. Comments on this clone: Its antigen remains undetermined. No base quality information exists; no much larger clone differs at one position.

The immunoSEQ Assay, a bias-controlled multiplex PCR, was used to amplify TCRbeta CDR3 regions from genomic DNA. Turning to the authors' computational methods: The number of nucleated cells in each sample was estimated by amplification of reference gene primers within the assay. Sequence reads were collapsed and filtered to measure the absolute abundance of every unique TCRbeta CDR3 rearrangement. For each sample, productive Simpson clonality was calculated as the square root of Simpson's diversity index across productive rearrangements. TCRdb re-hosts the immuneACCESS table, in-frame sequences only. Its copies lack some clones; in the studies checked, an unresolved V gene accounts for under half of them, and the cause for the rest is not known. The D gene and trimming were derived from the DNA, and the V and J assignments and clone size from that table. The sample yields fewer than 200,000 clones; more than 80% were counted once. About 6.4% of the sample goes to the ten largest clones.

V is reduced by 5 bases and J by 2 bases, leaving a spacing of 15 bases between them. CDR1 is given as MGHRA and CDR2 as YSYEKL, both from the germline V gene. The CDR3 has 15 amino acids, counting the end cysteine and phenylalanine. Of the read, only the CDR3 DNA is kept; its 45 bases are in frame from base 1. Points the paper makes about the study in general: How much clinical and demographic metadata was included differed by source and by participant, and the metadata was provided uncurated.

Sequencing used peripheral blood. The chain is assembled from TRBV4-1 and TRBJ1-2; a tentative D call is TRBD1 (6 bases match). The TCR was taken from a human donor in a cohort sampled during active COVID-19. In nucleotides, the sequence is TGCGCCAGCAGCACATATTCCGGGACAAACTATGGCTACACCTTC. Translated, it reads CASSTYSGTNYGYTF.